This TCR beta chain appears in the sequencing data of a study of graft-versus-host responses after intestinal transplantation. Study summary: Multivisceral, liver-intestinal, or isolated intestinal transplants were received by the recipients. Every recipient underwent anti-thymocyte globulin induction, then tacrolimus and steroids for approximately three years.

Both intraepithelial and lamina propria lymphocytes were released by processing graft tissue. V was cut by 3 bases and J by 2 bases, with 11 bases left in between. Germline V CDR1 and CDR2: MNHEY, SMNVEV (reference sequence). CDR3 length: 14 amino acids. TCRdb's table, derived via immunoSEQ multiplex PCR, lists solely in-frame clones and lacks some. Seen here are about 30,000 clones, over 60% observed once, and the top ten hold approximately 3%. This sequence originates from a human patient who received an intestinal transplant, so some T cells may come from the graft donor. The material was ileum tissue, obtained 98 days after intestinal transplantation. The rearrangement joins TRBV27 to TRBJ2-7; D tentatively fits TRBD1 or TRBD2 (6 bases each). CDR3 coding DNA: TGTGCCAGCAGTTTGAGGGGGGCCGCCTACGAGCAGTACTTC. Translating gives CASSLRGAAYEQYF.